A single sample is the source of the 21 T cell receptor beta chains below, sequenced in a study of T cells expressing NK-cell markers. TCRdb reprocessed the 5' RACE reads and stores each CDR3 protein as one record, lacking DNA. Its listing shows fewer than 550,000 distinct CDR3 sequences. The source material was blood T cells: a sorted CD56 or NKG2C T cell subset, CD4+ or CD8+ T cells, or bulk PBMC T cells (not recorded which). Receptor source: a woman aged 50 to 65 in good health.

J is TRBJ2-7 and V is TRBV24-1; no DNA is available, so the TRBD2 call from TCRdb remains unchecked. In germline, CDR1 is KGHDR, CDR2 SFDVKD. The CDR3 sequence is 18 residues long. CDR3 amino acids: CATSDSTAASGRRSEQYF.

This CDR3 reads CATRTGGSNTEAFF. The rearrangement joins TRBV12-3 or TRBV12-4 to TRBJ1-1; the TRBD1 assignment by TCRdb is unverifiable without DNA. This CDR3 spans 14 amino acids.

The chain joins TRBV4-1 to TRBJ2-1; TCRdb's D call of TRBD2 is untestable without DNA. Germline values: CDR1 MGHRA, CDR2 YSYEKL. The CDR3 covers 17 residues. CDR3 region: CASSQVSVAGTYNEQFF.

This rearrangement joins TRBV27 to TRBJ2-1. The CDR3 covers 17 residues. Looked up from germline, CDR1 is MNHEY and CDR2 is SMNVEV (reference sequence). The CDR3 is CASSSLQRQGFYNEQFF.

This rearrangement joins TRBV7-9 to TRBJ1-2; absent DNA, TCRdb's TRBD1 call cannot be checked. CDR1 is SEHNR and CDR2 is FQNEAQ in the germline V gene (reference sequence). This CDR3 is 15 amino acids long. The CDR3 protein is CASSLEDRGFSGYTF.

The chain recombines TRBV5-1 with TRBJ2-1; TCRdb outputs TRBD2, but without DNA this stays unchecked. This CDR3 contains 16 residues. Germline V gene lookup returns CDR1 SGHRS and CDR2 YFSETQ. The chain's CDR3 is CASSRSNSPSYNEQFF.

The V gene is TRBV15, the J gene TRBJ2-1; TCRdb lists TRBD2, though no DNA is available to test this call. The CDR3 is 15 residues long. Germline CDR1 LNHNV, CDR2 YYDKDF (reference sequence). The CDR3: CATSRDLGSTNEQFF.

V and J are TRBV28 and TRBJ1-5; TCRdb calls TRBD1, which cannot be checked without DNA. The germline gives CDR1 MDHEN, CDR2 SYDVKM. The CDR3 runs 16 residues. The CDR3 spells CASSPSPGQGGQPQHF.

The rearrangement links TRBV20-1 to TRBJ1-4; TCRdb's D call, TRBD1, is unchecked because there is no DNA. The CDR3 runs 13 residues. The germline V gene has CDR1 DFQATT and CDR2 SNEGSKA (reference sequence). CDR3 sequence reads: CSARRQGIEKLFF.

The chain uses TRBV20-1 and TRBJ1-1; the D gene TCRdb calls, TRBD1, cannot be checked with no DNA. The length of the CDR3 is 13 residues. Germline V gene lookup returns CDR1 DFQATT and CDR2 SNEGSKA (reference sequence). CDR3 sequence reads: CSSLTGRGAEAFF.

V usage is TRBV2 and J usage is TRBJ1-5; no DNA is available, so the TRBD1 call from TCRdb remains unchecked. CDR1 SNHLY and CDR2 FYNNEI come from the germline V gene. This CDR3 comprises 14 residues. The CDR3 loop is CASSTQGAGQPQHF.

This chain uses TRBV15 with TRBJ2-3; absent DNA, TCRdb's TRBD2 call cannot be checked. This CDR3 has 17 amino acids. Germline V CDR1 and CDR2: LNHNV, YYDKDF (reference sequence). Here the CDR3 reads CATSPPSGRAAWDTQYF.

The chain combines TRBV2 with TRBJ1-1; TCRdb designates TRBD1, a call that cannot be tested without DNA. This CDR3 is 15 amino acids long. Looked up from germline, CDR1 is SNHLY and CDR2 is FYNNEI. The CDR3 sequence is CASKRGGRDEGEAFF. Full variable domain (outside the CDR3, taken from reference TRBV2 and TRBJ1-1): EPEVTQTPSHQVTQMGQEVILRCVPISNHLYFYWYRQILGQKVEFLVSFYNNEISEKSEIFDDQFSVERPDGSNFTLKIRSTKLEDSAMYFCASKRGGRDEGEAFFGQGTRLTVV.

V is TRBV14 and J is TRBJ1-1; TCRdb's D gene call, TRBD1, goes unchecked for lack of DNA. Germline CDR1 SGHDN, CDR2 FVKESK. The CDR3 extends over 15 amino acids. The CDR3 protein is CASSQRTGSNTEAFF.

The chain carries TRBV2 and TRBJ2-2. CDR1 is SNHLY and CDR2 is FYNNEI in the germline V gene. CDR3 length equals 13 residues. The CDR3 region is CASRNASSGELFF.

The chain carries TRBV20-1 and TRBJ2-1; no DNA is available, so the TRBD1 call from TCRdb remains unchecked. The length of the CDR3 is 14 residues. Germline lookup yields CDR1 DFQATT and CDR2 SNEGSKA (reference sequence). CDR3 region: CSASRDQRANEQFF.

J is TRBJ2-5 and V is TRBV6-5; without DNA, the TCRdb call of TRBD1 cannot be checked. The CDR3 spans 16 residues. From germline, CDR1 is MNHEY and CDR2 SVGAGI. The CDR3 loop is CASSSWTSGTQETQYF.

CDR3 sequence reads: CSGDFRATDTQYF. The chain uses TRBV29-1 and TRBJ2-3; TCRdb's assignment of TRBD1 cannot be checked, as there is no DNA. The length of the CDR3 is 13 residues. In germline, CDR1 is SQVTM, CDR2 ANQGSEA.

This chain connects TRBV4-1 to TRBJ2-1; the TCRdb D gene call, TRBD2, has no DNA to confirm it. Looked up from germline, CDR1 is MGHRA and CDR2 is YSYEKL. This CDR3 is 17 amino acids long. CDR3: CASSSGPLAGGRNEQFF.

The chain couples TRBV7-7 to TRBJ2-1; there is no DNA to check the TCRdb D call of TRBD2. The CDR3 runs to 15 residues. The germline V gene has CDR1 SSHAT and CDR2 FNYEAQ (reference sequence). CDR3 residues: CASSPIAGAYNEQFF.

The chain has TRBV12-3 or TRBV12-4 and TRBJ1-2; TCRdb reports TRBD1, a call that lacks DNA to check it against. This CDR3 is 14 amino acids long. CDR3 amino acids: CASSFGTKEYGYTF.